A single sample gave rise to the 32 T cell receptor beta chains below, sequenced in a study of T cells in localized non-small cell lung cancer (dated by TCRdb to about 2020). Receptor amplification or capture employed the immunoSEQ multiplex PCR assay. The immuneACCESS repertoire file appears here via TCRdb, limited to in-frame rearrangements. These files lack a portion of the clones; in checked studies, under half of the deficit traces to unresolved V genes, and the cause of the others is not known. The sample records 41,000 or so clones, about 86% of which are singletons. Clones ranked in the top ten supply approximately 6.4% of the sample. This specimen was peripheral blood, taken before any cancer treatment. All receptors come from a woman aged 18-50 years with stage III lung adenocarcinoma.

This rearrangement joins TRBV7-9 to TRBJ2-3; D uncertain. V lost 1 base, J lost 3 bases, and 5 bases lay in between. Germline V gene lookup returns CDR1 SEHNR and CDR2 FQNEAQ (reference sequence). The CDR3 is 13 residues long. The CDR3 sequence: CASSLVLTDTQYF. CDR3 nucleotide sequence: TGTGCCAGCAGCTTAGTTTTGACAGATACGCAGTATTTT. Supplemented by reference TRBV7-9 and TRBJ2-3, the full variable domain reads DTGVSQNPRHKITKRGQNVTFRCDPISEHNRLYWYRQTLGQGPEFLTYFQNEAQLEKSRLLSDRFSAERPKGSFSTLEIQRTEQGDSAMYLCASSLVLTDTQYFGPGTRLTVL.

V is TRBV6-1 and J is TRBJ1-6; the D gene is possibly TRBD1 (6 bases). The CDR3 is 17 residues long. V gave up 2 bases and J gave up 9 bases, with 20 bases separating them. CDR1 is MNHNS and CDR2 is SASEGT in the germline V gene. The CDR3: CASSERGGSGERSPLHF. The CDR3 coding sequence is TGTGCCAGCAGTGAACGGGGTGGGTCAGGGGAGCGTTCACCCCTCCACTTT.

The rearrangement links TRBV2 to TRBJ2-5, with TRBD1 matching over 8 bases. Trimming cost V 6 bases and J 5 bases; bases outside gene matches: 8. The length of the CDR3 is 14 residues. The germline CDR1 and CDR2 sequences are SNHLY and FYNNEI. DNA of the CDR3: TGTGCCAGCAGAAGGACAGGGCGAGCGGAGACCCAGTACTTC. Its translation: CASRRTGRAETQYF.

J is TRBJ2-1 and V is TRBV7-9, with 10 bases lining up with TRBD2. The V gene end was trimmed by 4 bases and the J gene end by 4 bases; junction bases not matched to a gene: 16. In germline, CDR1 is SEHNR, CDR2 FQNEAQ (reference sequence). The CDR3 runs to 19 residues. Here the CDR3 DNA reads TGTGCCAGCAGCTCCGCCCGCTTTAATGCTAGCGGGGGTTACAATGAGCAGTTCTTC. It encodes CASSSARFNASGGYNEQFF.

The gene calls are TRBV7-9 and TRBJ2-1; D uncertain. With 5 bases removed from V and 9 bases from J, the gap between germline ends came to 8 bases. Germline CDR1 SEHNR, CDR2 FQNEAQ (reference sequence). The CDR3 runs 11 residues. Written as DNA, the CDR3 is TGTGCCAGCAGCCGCTCTGGTGAGCAGTTCTTC. Residues: CASSRSGEQFF.

This sequence joins TRBV6-5 and TRBJ1-5; D unclear. The CDR3 consists of 14 residues. Deletions cut 4 bases from V and 1 base from J, with 8 bases between. The germline V gene encodes CDR1 MNHEY and CDR2 SVGAGI. Written as DNA, the CDR3 is TGTGCCAGCAGTTTGAGAGGCAGCAATCAGCCCCAGCATTTT. It encodes CASSLRGSNQPQHF.

The J gene is TRBJ2-6, the V gene TRBV7-9; tentative D call: TRBD1 (6 bases). The germline V gene encodes CDR1 SEHNR and CDR2 FQNEAQ (reference sequence). Trimming cost V 2 bases and J 0 bases, with 8 bases left between them. The CDR3 contains 16 residues. As DNA, the CDR3 is TGTGCCAGCAGCTTAAACAGGGTCTCTGGGGCCAACGTCCTGACTTTC. Its translation is CASSLNRVSGANVLTF.

This rearrangement joins TRBV7-9 to TRBJ2-7, with 7 bases aligning to TRBD1. The V gene end was trimmed by 5 bases and the J gene end by 3 bases; junction bases not matched to a gene: 10. The CDR3 has 15 residues. Germline V gene data show CDR1 as SEHNR and CDR2 as FQNEAQ (reference sequence). The CDR3 DNA follows: TGTGCCAGCAGCACCCAGACAGGGTATGGCTACGAGCAGTACTTC. Translation: CASSTQTGYGYEQYF.

V gene TRBV7-2 combines with J gene TRBJ2-5, with D maybe TRBD1 (6 bases). The germline V and J ends were trimmed by 7 bases and 1 base, with 13 bases remaining between them. The CDR3 totals 14 residues. Germline lookup yields CDR1 SGHTA and CDR2 FQGNSA. The CDR3 region has the DNA TGTGCCAGCACCTTGCAGGGGATCCAAGAGACCCAGTACTTC. It specifies CASTLQGIQETQYF.

This clone was counted a few times. V and J are TRBV19 and TRBJ2-2; 7 bases match TRBD1. The CDR3 has 12 amino acids. V dropped 6 bases and J dropped 7; count of bases not matched to a gene: 2. CDR1 is LNHDA and CDR2 is SQIVND in the germline V gene (reference sequence). The DNA of the CDR3 is TGTGCCAGTAGGACAGGGCTCGGGGAGCTGTTTTTT. Its protein product is CASRTGLGELFF.

This sequence joins TRBV6-6 and TRBJ1-2; perhaps TRBD1 as D (5 bases). V dropped 8 bases and J dropped 7 bases, with 17 bases sitting between them. This CDR3 region has 13 residues. Germline CDR1 reads MNHNY; CDR2 reads SVGAGI (reference sequence). The CDR3 region is CASHDGGRTGYTF. The CDR3, as DNA: TGTGCCAGCCACGACGGGGGAAGAACTGGCTACACCTTC.

Written as DNA, the CDR3 is TGTGCCAGTAGTCCAGGCCGGGGACAGAGTTACAATGAGCAGTTCTTC. Protein sequence: CASSPGRGQSYNEQFF. J is TRBJ2-1 and V is TRBV19; the match to TRBD1 covers 7 bases. The germline V gene encodes CDR1 LNHDA and CDR2 SQIVND (reference sequence). The CDR3 extends over 16 amino acids. The V gene end was trimmed by 5 bases and the J gene end by 4 bases; junction bases not matched to a gene: 11.

This rearrangement joins TRBV19 to TRBJ2-3; tentatively, D is TRBD1 or TRBD2 (5 bases each). V was trimmed by 5 bases and J by 5 bases, leaving 17 bases between them. CDR1 is LNHDA, CDR2 SQIVND, per germline (reference sequence). The CDR3 length is 15 residues. Here the CDR3 reads CASSRGGLAVDTQYF. CDR3 DNA sequence: TGTGCCAGTAGTCGGGGCGGGCTAGCTGTAGATACGCAGTATTTT.

This clone was detected a few times. The CDR3 loop reads CASSFGTGVNTEAFF. CDR3 bases: TGTGCCAGCAGCTTTGGCACAGGAGTGAACACTGAAGCTTTCTTT. The rearrangement joins TRBV5-4 to TRBJ1-1, with D perhaps TRBD1 (5 bases). V gave up 2 bases and J gave up 0 bases, with 11 bases separating them. The CDR3 sequence is 15 residues long. Germline CDR1 is SGHNT and CDR2 is YYREEE (reference sequence). The full variable domain, with the rest looked up from reference TRBV5-4 and TRBJ1-1, is ETGVTQSPTHLIKTRGQQVTLRCSSQSGHNTVSWYQQALGQGPQFIFQYYREEENGRGNFPPRFSGLQFPNYSSELNVNALELDDSALYLCASSFGTGVNTEAFFGQGTRLTVV.

This rearrangement joins TRBV5-1 to TRBJ2-7; D unresolved. V lost 4 bases and J lost 0, with 17 bases in between. There are 16 residues in the CDR3. Germline-derived CDR1 and CDR2 are SGHRS and YFSETQ. The chain's CDR3 is CASSPGDVTGSYEQYF. The CDR3 DNA reads TGCGCCAGCAGCCCGGGTGATGTGACGGGCTCCTACGAGCAGTACTTC. Full variable domain (remainder filled in from reference TRBV5-1 and TRBJ2-7): KAGVTQTPRYLIKTRGQQVTLSCSPISGHRSVSWYQQTPGQGLQFLFEYFSETQRNKGNFPGRFSGRQFSNSRSEMNVSTLELGDSALYLCASSPGDVTGSYEQYFGPGTRLTVT.

The J gene is TRBJ1-2, the V gene TRBV5-1; D remains ambiguous. Trimming left V 2 bases short and J 1 base short, with 9 bases between. In germline, CDR1 is SGHRS, CDR2 YFSETQ. This CDR3 is built from 14 residues. The CDR3 is CASSFSPDNYGYTF. CDR3 coding DNA: TGCGCCAGCAGCTTCTCTCCGGATAACTATGGCTACACCTTC.

This clone was seen a few times. This chain links TRBV6-5 with TRBJ1-2, with D possibly TRBD1 on 6 matching bases. This CDR3 has 15 residues. CDR1 and CDR2 from the germline V gene are MNHEY and SVGAGI. V was clipped by 0 bases and J by 5 bases, with 13 bases between them. Here the CDR3 DNA reads TGTGCCAGCAGTTACTCACAGGGTGTCTTGTATGGCTACACCTTC. It specifies CASSYSQGVLYGYTF.

V usage is TRBV11-1 and J usage is TRBJ2-2; D might be TRBD1 or TRBD2, each matching 5 bases. The CDR3 totals 15 residues. V was shortened by 4 bases and J by 7 bases, with 16 bases between the two germline ends. Germline V CDR1 and CDR2: SGHAT, FQDESV (reference sequence). CDR3 residues: CASSSGPNPVGELFF. CDR3 in DNA: TGTGCCAGCAGCTCGGGACCTAACCCCGTCGGGGAGCTGTTTTTT.

V is TRBV13 and J is TRBJ1-5, with 9 bases aligning to TRBD1. The V gene's germline CDR1 is PRHDT and CDR2 FYEKMQ (reference sequence). The V gene end was trimmed by 2 bases and the J gene end by 4 bases; junction bases not matched to a gene: 3. The CDR3 is 15 residues long. This CDR3 reads CASSLSGQGNQPQHF. CDR3 DNA sequence: TGTGCCAGCAGCTTATCTGGACAGGGGAATCAGCCCCAGCATTTT.

This clone showed up just once. The V and J genes are TRBV19 and TRBJ2-2; D call uncertain. The V gene lost 0 bases and the J gene lost 7 bases, with 12 bases spanning the gap. CDR1 is LNHDA, CDR2 SQIVND, per germline (reference sequence). The CDR3 runs 15 residues. The CDR3 region has the DNA TGTGCCAGTAGTATAGATAGCTCGGTCCACGGGGAGCTGTTTTTT. This gives the protein CASSIDSSVHGELFF.

The chain recombines TRBV6-5 with TRBJ1-6; D call uncertain. V lost 4 bases to trimming and J lost 7 bases, with 14 bases between them. Germline-derived CDR1 and CDR2 are MNHEY and SVGAGI. The CDR3 has 15 amino acids. CDR3 in amino acids: CASSSVRIRNSPLHF. DNA for the CDR3: TGTGCCAGCAGTTCCGTCAGGATACGGAATTCACCCCTCCACTTT.

This sequence joins TRBV14 and TRBJ1-2; D perhaps matches TRBD1 (5 bases). With 1 base removed from V and 6 bases from J, the gap between germline ends came to 21 bases. The CDR3 runs 17 residues. Germline V lookup: CDR1 SGHDN, CDR2 FVKESK. For the CDR3, the DNA is TGTGCCAGCAGCCAAGTGCAGAGGTCCAGGAAAGGGGATGGCTACACCTTC. Protein: CASSQVQRSRKGDGYTF.

The genes are TRBV5-8 and TRBJ1-5; 8 bases align to TRBD1. Germline trimming cut 5 bases from V and 3 bases from J; bases unmatched to any gene: 10. The CDR3 totals 16 residues. CDR1 and CDR2 (germline): SGHTS, YDEGEE. CDR3 nucleotide sequence: TGTGCCAGCAGTTCACCGGGACAGGTGTTCAATCAGCCCCAGCATTTT. Translating it yields CASSSPGQVFNQPQHF.

In its sample, this clone was seen a few times. The chain combines TRBV6-5 with TRBJ2-5, with 7 bases fitting TRBD1. This CDR3 spans 15 amino acids. Germline V gives CDR1 MNHEY, CDR2 SVGAGI. Losses at the gene ends were 6 bases for V and 2 bases for J; bases not matched to a gene: 9. The CDR3 DNA is TGTGCCAGCAGCCGGGACAGACAGCCTCAAGAGACCCAGTACTTC. As protein: CASSRDRQPQETQYF.

This chain connects TRBV6-6 to TRBJ2-7; D is uncertain. This CDR3 has 14 amino acids. CDR1 and CDR2 from the germline V gene are MNHNY and SVGAGI (reference sequence). Trimming pared 2 bases from V and 1 base from J, leaving 9 bases between. The DNA of the CDR3 is TGTGCCAGCAGTTACAACCCCAGATCCTACGAGCAGTACTTC. It is translated as CASSYNPRSYEQYF.

The chain has TRBV4-1 and TRBJ2-5; D gene unclear. The V and J ends lost 0 bases and 4 bases respectively, with 6 bases between them. CDR3 length: 13 amino acids. Germline loops: CDR1 MGHRA, CDR2 YSYEKL. CDR3 residues: CASSQERRETQYF. The CDR3 region has the DNA TGCGCCAGCAGCCAAGAAAGGAGAGAGACCCAGTACTTC.

J is TRBJ1-5 and V is TRBV6-4, with no clear D. This CDR3 is built from 15 residues. The V end was cut by 7 bases, the J end by 1 base, with 14 bases between. Germline V gene sequence: CDR1 MRHNA, CDR2 SNTAGT. The CDR3 here is CASNLAHGSNQPQHF. The CDR3 DNA is TGTGCCAGCAATTTGGCCCATGGGAGCAATCAGCCCCAGCATTTT.

The rearrangement links TRBV6-5 to TRBJ2-1, with TRBD2 matching over 14 bases. The V gene end was trimmed by 0 bases and the J gene end by 7 bases; junction bases not matched to a gene: 2. This CDR3 is 16 amino acids long. Germline lookup yields CDR1 MNHEY and CDR2 SVGAGI. Here the CDR3 reads CASSYSRTSGRNEQFF. The CDR3, as DNA: TGTGCCAGCAGTTACTCAAGGACTAGCGGGAGGAATGAGCAGTTCTTC.

This chain links TRBV2 with TRBJ2-4; 7 bases are a match to TRBD1. V lost 8 bases and J lost 0; bases outside the gene matches: 7. Germline V gene sequence: CDR1 SNHLY, CDR2 FYNNEI. The CDR3 contains 15 residues. The CDR3 bases are TGTGCCAGCGGCGACAGGGCCTTAGCCAAAAACATTCAGTACTTC. This translates into CASGDRALAKNIQYF.

The V gene is TRBV5-6, the J gene TRBJ1-2; perhaps TRBD1 as D (6 bases). The V gene lost 0 bases and the J gene lost 6 bases, with 9 bases spanning the gap. The CDR3 consists of 13 residues. In germline, CDR1 is SGHDT, CDR2 YYEEEE. CDR3 sequence (DNA): TGTGCCAGCAGCTTGGAGGGGGTACATGGCTACACCTTC. Translated: CASSLEGVHGYTF.

This clone was counted between two and nine times. This chain uses TRBV4-2 with TRBJ1-6; 10 bases are shared with TRBD1. This CDR3 has 16 residues. With V trimmed by 3 bases and J by 12 bases, 11 bases remained unmatched. The V gene's germline CDR1 is LGHNA and CDR2 YNFKEQ. This chain's CDR3 is CASSQGGQGSTLPLHF. The CDR3 region has the DNA TGTGCCAGCAGCCAGGGGGGACAGGGGTCGACCCTACCCCTCCACTTT.

This sequence joins TRBV15 and TRBJ1-1; D unclear. This CDR3 contains 14 residues. V lost 4 bases and J lost 1, with 10 bases in between. Germline V gene data show CDR1 as LNHNV and CDR2 as YYDKDF (reference sequence). CDR3 sequence (DNA): TGTGCCACCAGCAATGTTTTCCGGAACACTGAAGCTTTCTTT. This sequence encodes CATSNVFRNTEAFF.